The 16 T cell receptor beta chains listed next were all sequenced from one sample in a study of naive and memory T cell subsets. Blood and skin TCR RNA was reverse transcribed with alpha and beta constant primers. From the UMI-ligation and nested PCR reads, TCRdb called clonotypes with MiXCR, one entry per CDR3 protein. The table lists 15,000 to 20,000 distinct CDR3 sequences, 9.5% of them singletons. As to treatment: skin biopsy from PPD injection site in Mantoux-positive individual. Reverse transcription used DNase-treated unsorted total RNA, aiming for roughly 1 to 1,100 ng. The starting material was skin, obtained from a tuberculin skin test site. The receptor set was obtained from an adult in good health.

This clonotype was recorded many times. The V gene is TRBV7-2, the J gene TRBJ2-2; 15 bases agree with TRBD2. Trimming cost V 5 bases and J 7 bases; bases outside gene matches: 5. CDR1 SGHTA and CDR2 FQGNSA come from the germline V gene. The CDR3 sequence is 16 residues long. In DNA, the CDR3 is TGTGCCAGCAGCCCGGGACTAGCGGGGGGCCTCGGGGAGCTGTTTTTT. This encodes CASSPGLAGGLGELFF.

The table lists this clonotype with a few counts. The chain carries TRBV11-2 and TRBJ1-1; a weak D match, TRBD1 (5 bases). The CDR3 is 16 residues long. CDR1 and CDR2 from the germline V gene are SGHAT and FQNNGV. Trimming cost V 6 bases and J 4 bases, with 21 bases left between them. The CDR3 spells CASSRDRGDRSTEAFF. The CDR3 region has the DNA TGTGCCAGCAGTCGAGATCGGGGCGATCGAAGCACTGAAGCTTTCTTT. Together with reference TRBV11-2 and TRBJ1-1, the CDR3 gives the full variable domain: EAGVAQSPRYKIIEKRQSVAFWCNPISGHATLYWYQQILGQGPKLLIQFQNNGVVDDSQLPKDRFSAERLKGVDSTLKIQPAKLEDSAVYLCASSRDRGDRSTEAFFGQGTRLTVV.

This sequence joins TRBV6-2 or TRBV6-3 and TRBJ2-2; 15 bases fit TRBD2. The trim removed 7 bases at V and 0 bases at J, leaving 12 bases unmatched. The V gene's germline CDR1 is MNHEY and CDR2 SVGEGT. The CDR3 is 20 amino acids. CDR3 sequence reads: CASTRDGTSGRRSNTGELFF. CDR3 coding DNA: TGTGCCAGCACCAGAGACGGGACTAGCGGGAGGAGGTCGAACACCGGGGAGCTGTTTTTT.

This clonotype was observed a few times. The CDR3 reads CASREPFEESSYNEQFF. The CDR3 DNA reads TGTGCCAGCAGGGAGCCCTTCGAGGAAAGCTCCTACAATGAGCAGTTCTTC. This chain links TRBV2 with TRBJ2-1, with D uncertain. The CDR3 is 17 residues long. Trimming removed 6 bases from V and 0 bases from J, with 18 bases in between. CDR1 and CDR2 (germline): SNHLY, FYNNEI. The complete variable domain, with remaining parts taken from reference TRBV2 and TRBJ2-1, reads EPEVTQTPSHQVTQMGQEVILRCVPISNHLYFYWYRQILGQKVEFLVSFYNNEISEKSEIFDDQFSVERPDGSNFTLKIRSTKLEDSAMYFCASREPFEESSYNEQFFGPGTRLTVL.

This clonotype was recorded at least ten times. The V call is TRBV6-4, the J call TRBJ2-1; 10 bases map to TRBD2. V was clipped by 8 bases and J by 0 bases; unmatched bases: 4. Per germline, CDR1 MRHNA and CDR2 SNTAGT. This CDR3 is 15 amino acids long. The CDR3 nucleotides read TGTGCCAGCTCCCCTAGCGGGGGCTCCTACAATGAGCAGTTCTTC. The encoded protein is CASSPSGGSYNEQFF.

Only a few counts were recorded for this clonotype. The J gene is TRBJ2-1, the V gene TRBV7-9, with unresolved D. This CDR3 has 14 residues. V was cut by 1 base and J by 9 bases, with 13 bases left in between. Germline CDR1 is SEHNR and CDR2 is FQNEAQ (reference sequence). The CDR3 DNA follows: TGTGCCAGCAGCTTAGGGATAAACCCAGGTGAGCAGTTCTTC. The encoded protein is CASSLGINPGEQFF.

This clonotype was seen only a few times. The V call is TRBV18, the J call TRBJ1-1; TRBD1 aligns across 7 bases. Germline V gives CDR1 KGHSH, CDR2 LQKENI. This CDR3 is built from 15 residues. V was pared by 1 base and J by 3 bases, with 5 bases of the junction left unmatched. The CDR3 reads CASSPLQGSDTEAFF. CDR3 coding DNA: TGTGCCAGCTCACCACTACAGGGGTCTGACACTGAAGCTTTCTTT.

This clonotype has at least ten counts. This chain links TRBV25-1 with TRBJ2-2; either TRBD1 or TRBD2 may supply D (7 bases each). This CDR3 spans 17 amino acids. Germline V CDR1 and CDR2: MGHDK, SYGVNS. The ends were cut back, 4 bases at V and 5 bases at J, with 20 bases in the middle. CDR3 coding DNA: TGTGCCAGCAGTGGCCTGACCAGGGGGGGGTCGACCGGGGAGCTGTTTTTT. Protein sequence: CASSGLTRGGSTGELFF. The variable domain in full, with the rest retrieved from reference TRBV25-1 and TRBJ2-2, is EADIYQTPRYLVIGTGKKITLECSQTMGHDKMYWYQQDPGMELHLIHYSYGVNSTEKGDLSSESTVSRIRTEHFPLTLESARPSHTSQYLCASSGLTRGGSTGELFFGEGSRLTVL.

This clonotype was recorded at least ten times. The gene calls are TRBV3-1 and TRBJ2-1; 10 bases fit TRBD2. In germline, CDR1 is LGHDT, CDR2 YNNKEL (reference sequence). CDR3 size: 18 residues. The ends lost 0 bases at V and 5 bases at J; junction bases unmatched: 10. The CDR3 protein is CASSQDKWPSGGDNEQFF. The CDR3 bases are TGTGCCAGCAGCCAAGATAAGTGGCCTAGCGGGGGAGACAATGAGCAGTTCTTC.

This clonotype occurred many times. CDR3 residues: CSVVPEELDEQFF. CDR3 nucleotide sequence: TGCAGCGTTGTCCCGGAAGAGTTGGATGAGCAGTTCTTC. The J gene is TRBJ2-1, the V gene TRBV29-1; D is ambiguous. CDR1 is SQVTM, CDR2 ANQGSEA, per germline. V was pared by 4 bases and J by 8 bases, with 15 bases between. CDR3 size: 13 residues.

CDR3 DNA sequence: TGTGCCAGCAGTTACCGGGCCCGAAGCGGCAATCAGCCCCAGCATTTT. Encoded protein: CASSYRARSGNQPQHF. The V and J genes are TRBV6-2 or TRBV6-3 and TRBJ1-5; no reliable D call. The CDR3 runs to 16 residues. Germline loops: CDR1 MNHEY, CDR2 SVGEGT. Trimming took off 2 bases at V and 2 bases at J, with 13 bases between the two ends.

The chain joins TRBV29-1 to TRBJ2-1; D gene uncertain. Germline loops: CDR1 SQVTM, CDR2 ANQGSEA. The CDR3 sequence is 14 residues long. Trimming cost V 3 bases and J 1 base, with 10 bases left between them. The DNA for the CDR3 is TGCAGCGTTGACGGGTACCAATCCTACAATGAGCAGTTCTTC. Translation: CSVDGYQSYNEQFF.

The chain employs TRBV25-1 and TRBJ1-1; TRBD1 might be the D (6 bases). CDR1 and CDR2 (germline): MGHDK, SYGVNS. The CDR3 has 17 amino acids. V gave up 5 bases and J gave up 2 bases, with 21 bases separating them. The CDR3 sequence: CASSPFPKQGGNTEAFF. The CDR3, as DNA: TGTGCCAGCAGTCCGTTCCCTAAACAGGGTGGAAACACTGAAGCTTTCTTT.

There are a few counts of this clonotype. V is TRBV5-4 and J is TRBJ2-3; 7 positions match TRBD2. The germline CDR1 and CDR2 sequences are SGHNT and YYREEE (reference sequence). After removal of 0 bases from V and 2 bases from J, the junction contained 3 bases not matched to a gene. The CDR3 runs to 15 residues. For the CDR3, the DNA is TGTGCCAGCAGCTTGGGGGACTACCCCACAGATACGCAGTATTTT. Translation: CASSLGDYPTDTQYF.

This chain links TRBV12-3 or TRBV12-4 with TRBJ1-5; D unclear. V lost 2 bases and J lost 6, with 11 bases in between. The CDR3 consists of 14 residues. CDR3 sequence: CASSLSAAGQPQHF. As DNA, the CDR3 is TGTGCCAGCAGTTTATCGGCAGCGGGTCAGCCCCAGCATTTT.

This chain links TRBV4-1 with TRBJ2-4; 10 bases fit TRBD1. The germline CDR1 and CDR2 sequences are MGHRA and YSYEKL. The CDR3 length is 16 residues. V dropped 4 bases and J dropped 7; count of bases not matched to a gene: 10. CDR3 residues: CASSLRTWDRGNIQYF. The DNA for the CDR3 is TGCGCCAGCAGCCTCAGGACGTGGGACAGGGGTAACATTCAGTACTTC.